Following are 20 T cell receptor beta chains from one sample sequenced in a study of type 1 regulatory T cells (dated by TCRdb to the early 2020s). This sample was sequenced with an Illumina MiSeq. TCRdb reprocessed the public reads (quality trimming at Q25 with fastp, clone calling with MiXCR) and kept in-frame beta chains. Identical CDR3 proteins give one entry, which carries the most common genes and DNA. Counted in this sample were over 90,000 distinct CDR3 sequences; 25% to 40% of them appeared once. The ten largest clones capture 2% to 2.5% of the sample. Sequencing was done on a sample of CD4+ T cells, either the whole sample or a sorted fraction (not recorded which). All receptors come from a human donor in good health.

This clonotype has only a few counts. The gene calls are TRBV7-8 and TRBJ1-1; no clear D. The germline V gene encodes CDR1 SGHVS and CDR2 FQNEAQ. Trimming removed 4 bases from V and 1 base from J, with 10 bases in between. The CDR3 is made up of 14 amino acids. The CDR3 DNA reads TGTGCCAGCAGCTCCAAATCAGGGAACACTGAAGCTTTCTTT. This sequence encodes CASSSKSGNTEAFF.

The chain is built from TRBV29-1 and TRBJ2-1; 8 nucleotides agree with TRBD2. Per the germline V gene, CDR1 is SQVTM and CDR2 is ANQGSEA. The CDR3 has 23 amino acids. Germline trimming cut 7 bases from V and 3 bases from J; bases unmatched to any gene: 35. The CDR3 coding sequence is TGCAGCGCAGACAAGAAACTTGGGACTAGGCGGGTTTCCCACGTCTTCATCTACAATGAGCAGTTCTTC. Amino acids: CSADKKLGTRRVSHVFIYNEQFF.

This clonotype was counted a few times. The rearrangement uses TRBV7-9 and TRBJ2-1; 7 bases align to TRBD1. With 1 base clipped from V and 6 bases from J, the junction kept 9 bases outside the gene matches. Germline V gene sequence: CDR1 SEHNR, CDR2 FQNEAQ (reference sequence). The CDR3 runs to 16 residues. CDR3 bases: TGTGCCAGCAGCTTAGGGGCCGGGACAGCAAGCAATGAGCAGTTCTTC. This gives the protein CASSLGAGTASNEQFF.

This clonotype was seen just once. The V and J genes are TRBV7-9 and TRBJ1-5, with 9 bases fitting TRBD1. Germline CDR1 reads SEHNR; CDR2 reads FQNEAQ (reference sequence). The CDR3 totals 18 residues. Trimming at V came to 4 bases and at J to 2 bases, leaving 12 bases not matched to a gene. This chain's CDR3 is CASSSDRQGGIGNQPQHF. Here the CDR3 DNA reads TGTGCCAGCAGCTCCGATCGACAGGGGGGGATAGGCAATCAGCCCCAGCATTTT.

This clonotype turned up a few times. This rearrangement joins TRBV12-3 or TRBV12-4 to TRBJ2-3; TRBD2 matches 12 bases. The CDR3 loop spans 16 amino acids. The V segment lost 7 bases and the J segment 3 bases; nucleotides outside the gene matches: 8. The CDR3 DNA reads TGTGCCAGCACCCAGACTAGCGGGAGAACTACAGATACGCAGTATTTT. Translating gives CASTQTSGRTTDTQYF.

This clonotype was recorded many times. The J gene is TRBJ2-3, the V gene TRBV2, with D possibly matching TRBD1 (5 bases). CDR1 SNHLY and CDR2 FYNNEI come from the germline V gene. The CDR3 contains 15 residues. Trimming cost V 6 bases and J 4 bases, with 17 bases left between them. The CDR3 reads CASRARVLKADTQYF. The CDR3, as DNA: TGTGCCAGCAGGGCCAGGGTTTTGAAGGCAGATACGCAGTATTTT.

This clonotype was seen a few times. The CDR3 here is CATSRDRQGYTF. CDR3 nucleotide sequence: TGTGCCACCAGCAGAGATCGTCAGGGCTACACCTTC. This rearrangement joins TRBV15 to TRBJ1-2; no definite D call. Trimming left V 0 bases short and J 8 bases short, with 7 bases between. The germline V gene has CDR1 LNHNV and CDR2 YYDKDF (reference sequence). CDR3 size: 12 residues.

The sample holds a few counts of this clonotype. J is TRBJ2-7 and V is TRBV7-6, with D possibly being TRBD1 or TRBD2 (6 bases each). Trimming took 5 bases from V and 1 from J, leaving 18 bases between them. The germline CDR1 and CDR2 sequences are SGHVS and FNYEAQ. The CDR3 consists of 16 residues. CDR3 amino acids: CASSPRGLLDSYEQYF. The CDR3 DNA reads TGTGCCAGCAGCCCCCGGGGGCTTTTGGATTCCTACGAGCAGTACTTC.

This clonotype has just a few counts. The rearrangement uses TRBV11-2 and TRBJ2-2; no firm D call. The germline V and J ends were trimmed by 2 bases and 2 bases, with 9 bases remaining between them. CDR3 length: 15 amino acids. The germline gives CDR1 SGHAT, CDR2 FQNNGV. CDR3 sequence reads: CASSLSTLNTGELFF. Written as DNA, the CDR3 is TGTGCCAGCAGCTTATCGACGCTAAACACCGGGGAGCTGTTTTTT.

V is TRBV20-1 and J is TRBJ1-5, with a weak D call TRBD1 (5 bases). V dropped 4 bases and J dropped 7 bases, with 11 bases sitting between them. This CDR3 comprises 12 residues. CDR1 and CDR2 (germline): DFQATT, SNEGSKA (reference sequence). In DNA form, the CDR3 reads TGCAGTGCTATTCCGGGGGTCCAGCCCCAGCATTTT. Translated, it gives CSAIPGVQPQHF.

This sequence joins TRBV29-1 and TRBJ2-3; 8 bases fit TRBD2. The CDR3 has 16 amino acids. Germline values: CDR1 SQVTM, CDR2 ANQGSEA. J lost 0 bases, V lost 0 bases, and 5 bases had no gene match. The CDR3 here is CSVEEGLALSTDTQYF. CDR3 sequence (DNA): TGCAGCGTTGAAGAAGGACTAGCACTTAGCACAGATACGCAGTATTTT.

This clonotype turned up a few times. The chain combines TRBV7-2 with TRBJ2-7; no clear D gene. V was cut by 2 bases and J by 4 bases, with 3 bases left in between. This CDR3 has 11 amino acids. Germline V gene sequence: CDR1 SGHTA, CDR2 FQGNSA. CDR3 nucleotide sequence: TGTGCCAGCAGCTTAATGTACGAGCAGTACTTC. Translation: CASSLMYEQYF.

The CDR3 protein is CASSLRWASGRGNEQFF. DNA of the CDR3: TGTGCCAGCAGCTTAAGGTGGGCTAGCGGGAGAGGCAATGAGCAGTTCTTC. V and J are TRBV7-2 and TRBJ2-1; TRBD2 agrees at 10 bases. V shed 2 bases and J 6 bases; nucleotides not matched to a gene: 10. This CDR3 spans 17 amino acids. Germline CDR1 reads SGHTA; CDR2 reads FQGNSA.

This clonotype was observed a few times. This chain uses TRBV29-1 with TRBJ2-5; 7 positions match TRBD2. V was pared by 4 bases and J by 5 bases, with 10 bases of the junction left unmatched. Germline CDR1 reads SQVTM; CDR2 reads ANQGSEA. This CDR3 has 14 amino acids. CDR3 nucleotides: TGCAGCGTTGTCATAGGACTAGTTGGCGAGACCCAGTACTTC. Translating it yields CSVVIGLVGETQYF.

This clonotype was detected a few times. The V call is TRBV9, the J call TRBJ1-2, with a tentative D call TRBD1 (5 bases). This CDR3 is 13 amino acids long. CDR1 and CDR2 (germline): SGDLS, YYNGEE. Trimming left V 0 bases short and J 5 bases short, with 8 bases between. Here the CDR3 DNA reads TGTGCCAGCAGCGTAGGCGGGGGTTATGGCTACACCTTC. Encoded protein: CASSVGGGYGYTF.

The rearrangement joins TRBV2 to TRBJ2-4, with D perhaps assigned TRBD1 or TRBD2 (5 bases each). Looked up from germline, CDR1 is SNHLY and CDR2 is FYNNEI. The CDR3 contains 13 residues. V lost 4 bases to trimming and J lost 9 bases, with 13 bases between them. The CDR3 loop is CASSVGPRVIQYF. The CDR3 region has the DNA TGTGCCAGCAGTGTGGGGCCGCGGGTCATTCAGTACTTC.

This chain uses TRBV20-1 with TRBJ1-1, with TRBD1 identical over 11 bases. J gave up 4 bases and V 6 bases, and 7 bases lay outside the gene matches. The CDR3 sequence is 14 residues long. Germline assignment: CDR1 DFQATT and CDR2 SNEGSKA (reference sequence). The CDR3 DNA reads TGCAGTGCCGCCGACGGGACAGGGGGCACTGAAGCTTTCTTT. It encodes CSAADGTGGTEAFF.

This clonotype was found a few times. The V gene is TRBV20-1, the J gene TRBJ2-3, with D possibly TRBD1 on 5 matching bases. CDR3 length equals 13 residues. CDR1 and CDR2 from the germline V gene are DFQATT and SNEGSKA (reference sequence). The V end lost 7 bases, the J end lost 2 bases, and 13 bases lay between the germline ends. The CDR3 is CSERGTDTDTQYF. In DNA form, the CDR3 reads TGCAGTGAAAGGGGCACCGACACAGATACGCAGTATTTT.

This clonotype was counted only a few times. This chain uses TRBV6-2 or TRBV6-3 with TRBJ2-7, with 8 bases that match TRBD1. This CDR3 contains 15 residues. The germline V gene encodes CDR1 MNHEY and CDR2 SVGEGT. The J segment lost 6 bases and the V segment lost 5 bases, leaving 12 bases of the junction unmatched. CDR3 sequence (DNA): TGTGCCAGCAGTCAAAGTCTCCAGGGGGCCGGCGAGCAGTACTTC. This sequence encodes CASSQSLQGAGEQYF.

The genes are TRBV29-1 and TRBJ1-5, with 9 positions matching TRBD1. CDR1 SQVTM and CDR2 ANQGSEA come from the germline V gene. The CDR3 is 15 residues long. V dropped 7 bases and J dropped 4; count of bases not matched to a gene: 11. In nucleotides, the CDR3 is TGCAGCGCAGCCTCCGGGACAGGGAATAATCAGCCCCAGCATTTT. Protein sequence: CSAASGTGNNQPQHF.